This T cell receptor beta chain appears in the sequencing data of a study of cytomegalovirus exposure and HLA in healthy donors. Whole-study results and caveats: Several V segments, TRBV6-2 and TRBV6-3 among them, could not be told apart and were dropped.

Researchers ran the PCR with 60 Vbeta and 13 Jbeta primers. The method was immunoSEQ multiplex PCR; TCRdb's version includes in-frame clones alone and lacks a portion of them. The sample lists approximately 74,000 clones, about four fifths occurring once. Unrecorded immune exposures were likely, despite nominal health at sampling. Trimming shortened V by 4 bases and J by 0 bases, and 9 bases separated the two germline ends. Germline CDR1 is LGHNA and CDR2 is YSLEER. This CDR3 is 15 amino acids long. About this clone itself: The antigen remains undetermined.

This receptor was identified in a woman under 40 in good health and CMV-seronegative. The chain uses TRBV4-3 and TRBJ1-4; tentatively, D is TRBD1 (5 bases). Sequences were obtained from PBMCs. In nucleotides, the CDR3 is TGCGCCAGCAGCCCGGCGGGGGCAACTAATGAAAAACTGTTTTTT. The encoded protein is CASSPAGATNEKLFF.